A selection of T cell receptor beta chains follows, all from one sample in a study of spatial heterogeneity in lung cancer. TCRdb reanalysed the 5' RACE reads using MiXCR and keeps one entry per CDR3 protein. The top ten clones hold roughly an eighth of a sample with some 9,000 distinct CDR3 sequences, roughly an eighth of them seen once. Specimen: lung tumor tissue, collected at surgery. The origin of the receptors is a male donor with early-stage non-small cell lung cancer. The CDR3 runs from the conserved cysteine through the conserved F or W. D genes are given only for firm matches. Size is stated for part of the rows, as once, few or many counts, or as a class when the clone is expanded.

size	J	V	D	CDR3	DNA
-	TRBJ1-4	TRBV10-3	-	CAISGDLPKLFF	TGTGCCATCAGTGGGGATCTCCCAAAACTGTTTTTT
many	TRBJ2-1	TRBV6-6	TRBD2	CASSQLGGRGDEQFF	TGTGCCAGCAGTCAGTTGGGCGGGAGGGGCGATGAGCAGTTCTTC
-	TRBJ1-5	TRBV19	TRBD1	CASSTTGGNQPQHF	TGTGCCAGTAGTACGACAGGGGGAAACCAGCCCCAGCATTTT
few	TRBJ2-1	TRBV30	TRBD2	CAWSGFGLAGGYNEQFF	TGTGCCTGGAGTGGGTTTGGGCTAGCGGGAGGGTACAATGAGCAGTTCTTC
many	TRBJ2-7	TRBV20-1	TRBD2	CSARASGRATTLNEQYF	TGCAGTGCTAGAGCTAGCGGGAGGGCCACAACGCTGAACGAGCAGTACTTC
-	TRBJ2-5	TRBV2	-	CASSEKGAQYF	TGTGCCAGCAGTGAAAAGGGGGCCCAGTACTTC
many	TRBJ1-1	TRBV7-9	-	CASSLDQNTEAFF	TGTGCCAGCAGCTTAGACCAGAACACTGAAGCTTTCTTT
-	TRBJ2-2	TRBV5-1	-	CASSSLPTTNTGELFF	TGCGCCAGCAGCTCACTCCCGACAACGAACACCGGGGAGCTGTTTTTT
many	TRBJ1-1	TRBV27	-	CASRLGNTEAFF	TGTGCCAGCAGGTTAGGGAACACTGAAGCTTTCTTT
many	TRBJ2-3	TRBV4-2	TRBD2	CASRSRAGFTDTQYF	TGTGCCAGCAGGAGCCGAGCGGGGTTCACAGATACGCAGTATTTT
many	TRBJ2-5	TRBV14	-	CASSQEVGPGRETQYF	TGTGCCAGCAGCCAAGAAGTGGGACCAGGGAGAGAGACCCAGTACTTC
-	TRBJ2-1	TRBV7-3	TRBD2	CASSNGGVNEQFF	TGTGCCAGCAGCAATGGGGGGGTGAATGAGCAGTTCTTC
many	TRBJ2-3	TRBV6-1	-	CASSEALDTQYF	TGCGCCAGCAGTGAAGCGCTGGATACGCAGTATTTT
many	TRBJ1-1	TRBV12-2	-	CASRLVGEAFF	TGTGCAAGTCGCCTGGTGGGTGAAGCTTTCTTT
many	TRBJ2-1	TRBV7-2	-	CASSLSAVGKQFF	TGTGCCAGCAGCTTATCTGCCGTGGGAAAGCAGTTCTTC
many	TRBJ2-7	TRBV10-3	TRBD2	CAISQRDPYEQYF	TGTGCCATCAGTCAGCGGGACCCCTACGAGCAGTACTTC
many	TRBJ2-7	TRBV4-1	-	CASSQGVLEGYEQYF	TGCGCCAGCAGCCAGGGGGTCCTGGAGGGCTACGAGCAGTACTTC
-	TRBJ1-1	TRBV5-1	TRBD1	CASSLEGTGTTEAFF	TGCGCCAGCAGCTTGGAGGGGACAGGGACCACTGAAGCTTTCTTT
many	TRBJ1-1	TRBV29-1	-	CSVVQGNTEAFF	TGCAGCGTTGTGCAGGGCAACACTGAAGCTTTCTTT
many	TRBJ2-3	TRBV20-1	TRBD2	CSARDTPSGSTDTQYF	TGCAGTGCTAGAGATACCCCTAGCGGTAGCACAGATACGCAGTATTTT
medium-sized	TRBJ1-6	TRBV7-2	-	CASSLGLQALHF	TGTGCCAGCAGCTTGGGGCTACAGGCCCTCCACTTT
many	TRBJ2-3	TRBV4-1	-	CASSQERERGIRGTQYF	TGCGCCAGCAGCCAAGAACGCGAGCGAGGGATCCGGGGTACGCAGTATTTT
once	TRBJ2-7	TRBV20-1	-	CSARETGAGSEQYF	TGCAGTGCTAGAGAAACAGGGGCGGGAAGCGAGCAGTACTTC
many	TRBJ2-5	TRBV10-3	TRBD2	CAISQAGGETQYF	TGTGCCATCAGTCAAGCGGGAGGAGAGACCCAGTACTTC
medium-sized	TRBJ2-7	TRBV10-2	TRBD2	CASRNGLAGVREQYF	TGCGCCAGCAGGAACGGACTAGCGGGAGTTCGCGAGCAGTACTTC
many	TRBJ1-1	TRBV12-3/TRBV12-4	-	CASSWGGDTEAFF	TGTGCCAGCAGTTGGGGGGGAGACACTGAAGCTTTCTTT
medium-sized	TRBJ1-6	TRBV30	-	CAFDRRNSPLHF	TGTGCCTTTGACAGGCGGAATTCACCCCTCCACTTT
many	TRBJ2-2	TRBV5-1	-	CASSSGPRLLGPGELFF	TGCGCCAGCAGCTCGGGCCCAAGGCTTCTCGGTCCCGGGGAGCTGTTTTTT
many	TRBJ2-3	TRBV5-1	-	CASSLGGTGTDTQYF	TGCGCCAGCAGCTTGGGAGGGACGGGGACAGATACGCAGTATTTT
many	TRBJ1-1	TRBV30	-	CAWSVWIDTEAFF	TGTGCCTGGAGTGTCTGGATAGACACTGAAGCTTTCTTT
many	TRBJ2-3	TRBV29-1	-	CSVKGKRGIGDTQYF	TGCAGCGTTAAAGGAAAGAGGGGAATTGGAGATACGCAGTATTTT
many	TRBJ2-1	TRBV27	TRBD2	CASSPSLAGDYNEQFF	TGTGCCAGCAGTCCGTCGTTAGCGGGGGATTACAATGAGCAGTTCTTC
medium-sized	TRBJ2-2	TRBV6-4	-	CASSETRNTGELFF	TGTGCCAGCAGTGAGACTCGGAACACCGGGGAGCTGTTTTTT
many	TRBJ2-5	TRBV7-3	TRBD1	CASSPTGTEETQYF	TGTGCCAGCAGCCCGACGGGGACAGAAGAGACCCAGTACTTC
medium-sized	TRBJ2-7	TRBV6-5	-	CASSYRQSSYEQYF	TGTGCCAGCAGTTACCGACAGAGCTCCTACGAGCAGTACTTC
many	TRBJ2-2	TRBV15	-	CATSREILNTGELFF	TGTGCCACCAGCAGGGAAATATTGAACACCGGGGAGCTGTTTTTT
many	TRBJ2-3	TRBV2	TRBD2	CASSERVAGARDTQYF	TGTGCCAGCAGTGAAAGGGTAGCGGGGGCTCGAGATACGCAGTATTTT